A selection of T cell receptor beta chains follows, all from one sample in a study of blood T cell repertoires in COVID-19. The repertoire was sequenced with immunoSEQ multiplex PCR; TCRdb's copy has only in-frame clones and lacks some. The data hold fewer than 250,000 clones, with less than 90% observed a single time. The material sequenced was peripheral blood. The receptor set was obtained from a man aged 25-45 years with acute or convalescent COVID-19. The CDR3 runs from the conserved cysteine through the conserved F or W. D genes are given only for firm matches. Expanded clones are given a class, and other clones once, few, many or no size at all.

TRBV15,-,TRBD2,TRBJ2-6,CATGRGSSGANVLTF,TGTGCCACCGGGCGGGGGAGCTCTGGGGCCAACGTCCTGACTTTC
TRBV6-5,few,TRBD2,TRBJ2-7,CASRDSGRGHEQYF,TGTGCCAGCAGGGATAGCGGGAGGGGCCACGAGCAGTACTTC
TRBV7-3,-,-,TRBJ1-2,CASSLSAFNYGYTF,TGTGCCAGCAGCTTATCCGCGTTCAACTATGGCTACACCTTC
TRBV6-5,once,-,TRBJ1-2,CASSSSNYGYTF,TGTGCCAGCAGTTCCAGTAACTATGGCTACACCTTC
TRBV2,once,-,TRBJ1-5,CASRREASQPQHF,TGTGCCAGCAGGCGGGAGGCAAGTCAGCCCCAGCATTTT
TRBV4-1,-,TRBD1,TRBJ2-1,CASSQVYHHRGPNEQFF,TGCGCCAGCAGCCAAGTATATCACCACAGGGGGCCTAATGAGCAGTTCTTC
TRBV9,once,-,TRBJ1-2,CASSVSQVFGVAYTF,TGTGCCAGCAGCGTATCCCAAGTATTCGGGGTCGCCTACACCTTC
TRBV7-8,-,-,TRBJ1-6,CASSPPLRGGSPLHF,TGTGCCAGCAGCCCACCCTTAAGGGGGGGCTCACCCCTCCACTTT
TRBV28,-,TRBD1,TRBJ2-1,CASGRQGYDEQFF,TGTGCCAGCGGGCGACAGGGGTATGATGAGCAGTTCTTC
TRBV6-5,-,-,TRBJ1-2,CASKRDGHGYTF,TGTGCCAGCAAGCGGGATGGCCATGGCTACACCTTC
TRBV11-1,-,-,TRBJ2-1,CASSLGLLGGGHEQFF,TGTGCCAGCAGCTTAGGCCTTTTGGGGGGGGGCCATGAGCAGTTCTTC
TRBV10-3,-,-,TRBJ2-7,CAISDPAQVYEQYF,TGTGCCATCAGTGACCCGGCGCAGGTCTACGAGCAGTACTTC
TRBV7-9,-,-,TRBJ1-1,CASSVIDTEAFF,TGTGCCAGCAGCGTAATTGACACTGAAGCTTTCTTT
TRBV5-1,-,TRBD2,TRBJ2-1,CASSTRTSGTELVDEQFF,TGCGCCAGCAGCACCCGGACTAGCGGGACCGAGCTGGTCGATGAGCAGTTCTTC
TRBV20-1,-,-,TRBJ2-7,CSAQYLAEQYF,TGCAGTGCTCAGTATTTAGCCGAGCAGTACTTC
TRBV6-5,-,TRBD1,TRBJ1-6,CASGKGQGNNSPLHF,TGTGCCAGCGGAAAGGGACAGGGTAATAATTCACCCCTCCACTTT
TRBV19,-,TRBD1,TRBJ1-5,CASSTRTGMMDQPQHF,TGTGCCAGTAGTACCCGGACAGGAATGATGGATCAGCCCCAGCATTTT
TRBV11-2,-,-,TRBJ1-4,CASRVSGTSDEKLFF,TGTGCCAGCAGGGTAAGCGGGACGTCAGATGAAAAACTGTTTTTT
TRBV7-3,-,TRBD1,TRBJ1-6,CASSRTGDNSPLHF,TGTGCCAGCAGCCGGACAGGGGACAATTCACCCCTCCACTTT
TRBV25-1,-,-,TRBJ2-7,CASSETAIREQYF,TGTGCCAGCAGTGAGACAGCCATTCGGGAGCAGTACTTC
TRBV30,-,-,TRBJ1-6,CAWSGQDNSPLHF,TGTGCCTGGAGTGGGCAGGATAATTCACCCCTCCACTTT
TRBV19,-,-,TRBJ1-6,CASSEQNNSPLHF,TGTGCCAGTAGTGAACAGAACAATTCACCCCTCCACTTT
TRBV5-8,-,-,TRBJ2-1,CASSLSLRKGYYNEQFF,TGTGCCAGCAGCTTATCTCTCCGAAAGGGGTACTACAATGAGCAGTTCTTC
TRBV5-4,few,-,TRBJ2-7,CASSISGTNYEQYF,TGTGCCAGCAGCATCTCCGGGACAAACTACGAGCAGTACTTC
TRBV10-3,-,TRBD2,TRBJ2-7,CAISPGEAGTYEQYF,TGTGCCATCAGCCCCGGTGAAGCGGGGACTTACGAGCAGTACTTC
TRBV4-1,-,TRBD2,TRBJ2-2,CASSQFLAGADGELFF,TGCGCCAGCAGCCAGTTTCTAGCGGGAGCTGACGGGGAGCTGTTTTTT
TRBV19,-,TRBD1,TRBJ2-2,CASSITRVGQGGEVGELFF,TGTGCCAGTAGTATTACCCGCGTGGGACAGGGGGGAGAGGTCGGGGAGCTGTTTTTT
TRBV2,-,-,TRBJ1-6,CASSERGGPIYNSPLHF,TGTGCCAGCAGTGAACGAGGGGGACCGATCTATAATTCACCCCTCCACTTT
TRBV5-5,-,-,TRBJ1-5,CASSLGSARRNQPQHF,TGTGCCAGCAGCTTAGGCAGCGCGAGACGCAATCAGCCCCAGCATTTT
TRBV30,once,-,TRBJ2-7,CAWSLAFPYEQYF,TGTGCCTGGAGTTTAGCTTTCCCCTACGAGCAGTACTTC
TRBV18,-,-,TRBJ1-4,CASSQGVNEKLFF,TGTGCCAGCTCACAGGGAGTAAATGAAAAACTGTTTTTT
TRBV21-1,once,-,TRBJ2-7,CASSPAGDRTSPSYEQYF,TGTGCCAGCTCCCCCGCGGGGGACAGGACCTCCCCATCCTACGAGCAGTACTTC
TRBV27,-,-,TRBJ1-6,CASSRGLRNSPLHF,TGTGCCAGCAGTAGAGGGTTAAGAAATTCACCCCTCCACTTT
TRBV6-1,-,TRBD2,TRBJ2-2,CASSEGMTSGVTGELFF,TGTGCCAGCAGTGAAGGGATGACTAGCGGGGTTACCGGGGAGCTGTTTTTT
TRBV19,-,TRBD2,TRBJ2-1,CASRRGLAGDNEQFF,TGTGCCAGTAGACGGGGACTAGCGGGGGACAATGAGCAGTTCTTC
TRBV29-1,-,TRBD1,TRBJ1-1,CSATGTVNTEAFF,TGCAGCGCTACCGGGACAGTGAACACTGAAGCTTTCTTT
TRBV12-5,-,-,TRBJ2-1,CACLTGFSYNEQFF,TGTGCTTGCCTTACCGGGTTCTCCTACAATGAGCAGTTCTTC
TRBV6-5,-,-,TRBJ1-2,CASSPPGIVDGYTF,TGTGCCAGCAGTCCTCCGGGAATTGTGGACGGCTACACCTTC
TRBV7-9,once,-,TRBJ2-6,CASTLPRQTGEVLTF,TGTGCCAGCACCCTACCGCGCCAGACCGGAGAGGTCCTGACTTTC
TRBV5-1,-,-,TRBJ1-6,CASRIKGDSPLHF,TGCGCCAGCAGAATAAAGGGAGATTCACCCCTCCACTTT
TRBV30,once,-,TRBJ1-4,CAWKEAVATEKLFF,TGTGCCTGGAAAGAGGCGGTGGCGACTGAAAAACTGTTTTTT
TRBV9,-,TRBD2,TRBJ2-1,CASSVVGMASGGEFDEQFF,TGTGCCAGCAGCGTAGTTGGGATGGCTAGCGGGGGGGAGTTCGATGAGCAGTTCTTC
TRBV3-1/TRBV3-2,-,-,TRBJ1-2,CASSFQQRGGYTF,TGTGCCAGCAGCTTTCAACAACGGGGGGGCTACACCTTC
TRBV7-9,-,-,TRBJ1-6,CASSLNNINSPLHF,TGTGCCAGCAGCTTAAACAACATTAATTCACCCCTCCACTTT
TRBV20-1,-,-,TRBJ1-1,CSAIDYLPEAFF,TGCAGTGCTATTGACTATCTCCCTGAAGCTTTCTTT
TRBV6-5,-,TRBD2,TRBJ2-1,CASSYYGLARNEQFF,TGTGCCAGCAGTTACTACGGACTAGCTAGGAATGAGCAGTTCTTC
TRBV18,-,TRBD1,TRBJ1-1,CASSPGQQNTEAFF,TGTGCCAGCTCACCGGGACAGCAGAACACTGAAGCTTTCTTT
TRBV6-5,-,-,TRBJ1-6,CASSRTDPYNSPLHF,TGTGCCAGCAGTCGGACAGACCCCTATAATTCACCCCTCCACTTT
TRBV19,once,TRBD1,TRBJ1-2,CASSERLTGVGYGYTF,TGTGCCAGTAGTGAAAGGCTGACAGGGGTTGGCTATGGCTACACCTTC
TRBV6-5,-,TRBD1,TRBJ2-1,CASNPGQGAYNEQFF,TGTGCCAGCAATCCGGGACAGGGGGCCTACAATGAGCAGTTCTTC
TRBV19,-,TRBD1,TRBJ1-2,CASSLTGGYGYTF,TGTGCCAGTAGTCTTACAGGGGGCTATGGCTACACCTTC
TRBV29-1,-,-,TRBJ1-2,CSVHSVANYGYTF,TGCAGCGTTCACAGTGTAGCTAACTATGGCTACACCTTC